The clone carrying this T cell receptor (beta chain) was observed a few times. The antigen remains unidentified. Other nucleotide sequences in the sample specify the same CDR3. The CDR3 runs to 13 residues. J gave up 5 bases and V 2 bases, and 1 base lay outside the gene matches. Germline V gene sequence: CDR1 GTSNPN, CDR2 SVGIG (reference sequence). The investigators reverse transcribed all of the isolated RNA, so they sequenced expressed TCRB transcripts. Sequenced by immunoSEQ multiplex PCR; TCRdb stores in-frame clones only, minus some. In the table there are 640,000 or so clones, roughly 13% of which are singletons. This sample is part of a study of beta chain features in type 1 diabetes. Whole-study context: Patients shared similar age, gender and cell yields with healthy donors.

General study findings and limits: The study found moderately but significantly shorter TCRB CDR3s in all four CD4+ subsets of Type 1 diabetes patients. Sequencing the cDNA could make cells with high TCR expression show up more than they should.

Cells sorted by CD45RO/CCR7/CD25/CD127/CD95/CD27 comprised CD4+ naive, central memory, regulatory and stem cell-like memory cells. In all sorted populations, purity surpassed 95%. The chain uses TRBV30 and TRBJ1-5; TRBD1 matches 9 bases. The receptor was derived from a man aged 18-30 years with type 1 diabetes. The sequencing input was naive CD4+ T cells from blood. The CDR3 protein is CAWSRQGDQPQHF. CDR3 coding DNA: TGTGCCTGGAGTCGACAGGGGGATCAGCCCCAGCATTTT.